This T cell receptor beta chain was sequenced for a study of T cells in Graves' hyperthyroidism and ophthalmopathy. Points from the study as a whole: Also found in blood were most expanded thyroid clonotypes above 0.001. A model of 13 V-J features distinguished ophthalmopathy from stable hyperthyroidism.

PBMCs were obtained from 9.5 to 10 ml fresh peripheral blood. This clonotype was recorded many times. What it binds is unknown. RNA transcripts were the template for amplifying TCR beta CDR3 regions. During a first-round RT-PCR of the TCR CDR3, the HTBI primer set was used. TCRdb recomputed calls from the multiplex PCR reads with MiXCR, one row per CDR3 protein. The sample has around 350,000 distinct CDR3 sequences; over 12% are singletons. The CDR3 totals 14 residues. V trimming: 3 bases; J trimming: 2 bases; junction bases outside the gene matches: 4. The germline V gene encodes CDR1 SGHTA and CDR2 FQGNSA.

Sequencing was done on a sample of blood. This chain uses TRBV7-2 with TRBJ2-7; 7 bases fit TRBD2. This clonotype was sampled from a woman between 55 and 75 years old with Graves' ophthalmopathy. In nucleotides, the CDR3 is TGTGCCAGCAGCTTTAGCGGGCTGACCTACGAGCAGTACTTC. This translates into CASSFSGLTYEQYF.